This TCR beta chain was profiled in a study of blood T cell repertoires in COVID-19. Trimming stripped 4 bases from V and 1 base from J, with 16 bases between. The CDR3 has 16 amino acids. Germline V CDR1 and CDR2: MGHRA, YSYEKL. Using immunoSEQ multiplex PCR, the repertoire was profiled, and TCRdb retains in-frame clones only, with some absent. This sample has about 60,000 clones, with around nine tenths found just once. This TCR was sampled from a human donor with active COVID-19. The donor label of this sample is uncertain. This chain connects TRBV4-1 to TRBJ1-2, with D possibly being TRBD1 (6 bases). Sequenced material: peripheral blood. CDR3 DNA: TGCGCCAGCAGCCTCCATTCGCAGGGGCTTAACTATGGCTACACCTTC. Translated, it gives CASSLHSQGLNYGYTF.